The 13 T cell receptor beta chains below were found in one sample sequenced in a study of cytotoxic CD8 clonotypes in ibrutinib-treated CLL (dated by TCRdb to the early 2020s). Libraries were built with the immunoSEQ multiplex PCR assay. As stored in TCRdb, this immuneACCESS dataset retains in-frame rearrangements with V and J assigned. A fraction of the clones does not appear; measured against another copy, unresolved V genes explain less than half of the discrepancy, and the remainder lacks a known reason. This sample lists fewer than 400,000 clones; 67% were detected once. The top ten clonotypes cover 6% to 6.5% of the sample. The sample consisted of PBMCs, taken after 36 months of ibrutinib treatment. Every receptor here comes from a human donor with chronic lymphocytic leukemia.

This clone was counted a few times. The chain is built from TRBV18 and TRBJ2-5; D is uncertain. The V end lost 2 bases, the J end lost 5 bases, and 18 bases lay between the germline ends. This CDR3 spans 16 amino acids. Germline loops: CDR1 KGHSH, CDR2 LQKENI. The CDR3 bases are TGTGCCAGCTCACCAATCGCGCAGCCTCTCGGGGAGACCCAGTACTTC. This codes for CASSPIAQPLGETQYF. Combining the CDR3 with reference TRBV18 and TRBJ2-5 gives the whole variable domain NAGVMQNPRHLVRRRGQEARLRCSPMKGHSHVYWYRQLPEEGLKFMVYLQKENIIDESGMPKERFSAEFPKEGPSILRIQQVVRGDSAAYFCASSPIAQPLGETQYFGPGTRLLVL.

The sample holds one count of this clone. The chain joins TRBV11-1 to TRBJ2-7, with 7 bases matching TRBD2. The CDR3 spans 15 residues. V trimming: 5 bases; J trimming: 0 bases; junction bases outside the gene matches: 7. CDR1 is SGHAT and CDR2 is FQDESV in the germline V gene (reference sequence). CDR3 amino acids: CASSRWGGGSYEQYF. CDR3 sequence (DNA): TGTGCCAGCAGCCGCTGGGGCGGGGGCTCCTACGAGCAGTACTTC.

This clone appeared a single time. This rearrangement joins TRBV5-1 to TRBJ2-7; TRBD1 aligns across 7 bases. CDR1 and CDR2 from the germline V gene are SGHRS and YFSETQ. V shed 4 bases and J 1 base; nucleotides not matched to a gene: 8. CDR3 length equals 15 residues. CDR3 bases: TGCGCCAGCAGCCCACGACAGGGTGTTTCCTACGAGCAGTACTTC. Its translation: CASSPRQGVSYEQYF.

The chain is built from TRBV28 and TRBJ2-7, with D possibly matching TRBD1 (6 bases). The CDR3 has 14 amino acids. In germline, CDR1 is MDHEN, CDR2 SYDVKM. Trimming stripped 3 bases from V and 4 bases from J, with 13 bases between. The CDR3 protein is CASSFSPGQYEQYF. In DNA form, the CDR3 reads TGTGCCAGCAGTTTTTCCCCCGGACAGTACGAGCAGTACTTC.

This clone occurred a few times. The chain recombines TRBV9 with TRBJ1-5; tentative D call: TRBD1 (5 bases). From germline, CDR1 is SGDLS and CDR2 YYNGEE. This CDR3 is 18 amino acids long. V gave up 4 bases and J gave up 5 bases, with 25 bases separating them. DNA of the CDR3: TGTGCCAGCAGCCCCCACTCAAAAAGGGGCAACTGCTATCAGCCCCAGCATTTT. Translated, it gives CASSPHSKRGNCYQPQHF.

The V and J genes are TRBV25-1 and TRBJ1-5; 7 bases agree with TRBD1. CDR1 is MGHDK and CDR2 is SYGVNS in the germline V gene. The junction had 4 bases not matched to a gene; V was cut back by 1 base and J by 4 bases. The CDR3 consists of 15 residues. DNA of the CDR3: TGTGCCAGCAGTGAATCCCGACAGGGAAATCAGCCCCAGCATTTT. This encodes CASSESRQGNQPQHF.

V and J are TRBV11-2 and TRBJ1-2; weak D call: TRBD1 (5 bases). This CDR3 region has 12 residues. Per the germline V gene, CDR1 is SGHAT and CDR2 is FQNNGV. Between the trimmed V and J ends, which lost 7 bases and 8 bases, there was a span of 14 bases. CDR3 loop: CASIGGGAGYTF. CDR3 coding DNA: TGTGCCAGCATCGGGGGAGGGGCAGGCTACACCTTC.

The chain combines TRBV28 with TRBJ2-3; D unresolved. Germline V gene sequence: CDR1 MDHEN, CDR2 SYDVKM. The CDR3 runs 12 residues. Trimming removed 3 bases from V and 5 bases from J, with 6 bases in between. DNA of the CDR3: TGTGCCAGCAGTTTTAAGGGAGATACGCAGTATTTT. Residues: CASSFKGDTQYF.

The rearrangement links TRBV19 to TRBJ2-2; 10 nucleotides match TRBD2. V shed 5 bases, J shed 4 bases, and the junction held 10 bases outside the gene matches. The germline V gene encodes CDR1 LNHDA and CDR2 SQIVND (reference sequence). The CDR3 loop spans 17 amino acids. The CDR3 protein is CASSLASGSLGTGELFF. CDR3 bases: TGTGCCAGTAGTTTGGCTAGCGGGAGTTTGGGCACCGGGGAGCTGTTTTTT.

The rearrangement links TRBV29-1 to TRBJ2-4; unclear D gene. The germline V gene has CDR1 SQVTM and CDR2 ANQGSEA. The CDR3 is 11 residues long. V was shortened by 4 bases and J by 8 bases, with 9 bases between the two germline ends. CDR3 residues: CSVGGEDIQYF. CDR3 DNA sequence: TGCAGCGTTGGTGGGGAAGACATTCAGTACTTC.

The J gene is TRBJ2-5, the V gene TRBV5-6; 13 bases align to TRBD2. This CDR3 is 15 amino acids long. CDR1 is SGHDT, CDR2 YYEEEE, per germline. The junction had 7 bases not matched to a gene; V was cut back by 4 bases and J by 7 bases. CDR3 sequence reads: CASSTLAGGPATQYF. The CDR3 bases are TGTGCCAGCAGCACACTAGCGGGAGGGCCCGCGACCCAGTACTTC. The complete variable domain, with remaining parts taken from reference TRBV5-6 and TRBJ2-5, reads DAGVTQSPTHLIKTRGQQVTLRCSPKSGHDTVSWYQQALGQGPQFIFQYYEEEERQRGNFPDRFSGHQFPNYSSELNVNALLLGDSALYLCASSTLAGGPATQYFGPGTRLLVL.

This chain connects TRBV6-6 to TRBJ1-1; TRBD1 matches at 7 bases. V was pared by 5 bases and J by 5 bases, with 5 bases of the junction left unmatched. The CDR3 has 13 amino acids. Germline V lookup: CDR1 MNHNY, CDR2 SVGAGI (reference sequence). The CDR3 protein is CASSTDRETEAFF. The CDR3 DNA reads TGTGCCAGCAGTACCGACAGGGAGACTGAAGCTTTCTTT.

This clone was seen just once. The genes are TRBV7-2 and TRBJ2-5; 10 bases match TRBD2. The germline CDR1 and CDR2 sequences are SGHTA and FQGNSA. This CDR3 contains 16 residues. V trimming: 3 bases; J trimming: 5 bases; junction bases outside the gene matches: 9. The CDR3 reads CASSFQAGGPGETQYF. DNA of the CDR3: TGTGCCAGCAGCTTTCAAGCGGGAGGGCCTGGGGAGACCCAGTACTTC.